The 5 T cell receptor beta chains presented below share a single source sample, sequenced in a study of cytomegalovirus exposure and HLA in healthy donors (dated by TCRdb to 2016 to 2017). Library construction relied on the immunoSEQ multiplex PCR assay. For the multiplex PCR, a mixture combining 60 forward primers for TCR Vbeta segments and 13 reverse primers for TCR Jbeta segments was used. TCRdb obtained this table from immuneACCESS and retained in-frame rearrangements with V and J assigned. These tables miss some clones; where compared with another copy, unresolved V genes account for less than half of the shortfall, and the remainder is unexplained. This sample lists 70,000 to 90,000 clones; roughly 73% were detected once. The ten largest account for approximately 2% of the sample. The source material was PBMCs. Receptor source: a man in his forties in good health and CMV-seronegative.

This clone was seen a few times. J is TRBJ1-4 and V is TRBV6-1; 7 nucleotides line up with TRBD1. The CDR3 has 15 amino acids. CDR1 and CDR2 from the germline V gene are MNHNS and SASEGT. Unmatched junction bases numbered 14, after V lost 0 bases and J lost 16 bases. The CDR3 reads CASSEAVDPRGPSFF. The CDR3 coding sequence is TGTGCCAGCAGTGAAGCGGTTGACCCTAGGGGGCCTTCGTTTTTT.

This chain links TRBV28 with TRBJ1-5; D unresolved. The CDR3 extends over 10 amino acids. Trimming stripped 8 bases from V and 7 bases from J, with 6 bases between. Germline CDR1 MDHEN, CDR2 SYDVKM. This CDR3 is CASGLQPQHF. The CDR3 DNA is TGTGCCAGCGGCCTCCAGCCCCAGCATTTT.

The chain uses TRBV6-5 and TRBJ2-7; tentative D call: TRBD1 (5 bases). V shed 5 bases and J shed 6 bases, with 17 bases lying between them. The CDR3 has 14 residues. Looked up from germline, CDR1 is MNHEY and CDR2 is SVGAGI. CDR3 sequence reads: CASSRKTVTSEQYF. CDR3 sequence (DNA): TGTGCCAGCAGTCGAAAGACAGTGACCTCCGAGCAGTACTTC.

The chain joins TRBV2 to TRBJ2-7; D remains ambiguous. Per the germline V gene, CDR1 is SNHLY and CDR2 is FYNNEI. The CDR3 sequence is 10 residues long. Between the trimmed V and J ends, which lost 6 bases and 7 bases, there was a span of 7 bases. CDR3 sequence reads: CASRSKEQYF. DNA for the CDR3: TGTGCCAGCAGGAGTAAGGAGCAGTACTTC.

The CDR3 DNA follows: TGTGCCAGCAGTACGGGACAGCTTATACTACATGGCTACACCTTC. This sequence encodes CASSTGQLILHGYTF. The chain carries TRBV2 and TRBJ1-2; 7 bases are shared with TRBD1. The CDR3 runs 15 residues. Germline V lookup: CDR1 SNHLY, CDR2 FYNNEI. V gave up 5 bases and J gave up 6 bases; unmatched junction bases: 12.